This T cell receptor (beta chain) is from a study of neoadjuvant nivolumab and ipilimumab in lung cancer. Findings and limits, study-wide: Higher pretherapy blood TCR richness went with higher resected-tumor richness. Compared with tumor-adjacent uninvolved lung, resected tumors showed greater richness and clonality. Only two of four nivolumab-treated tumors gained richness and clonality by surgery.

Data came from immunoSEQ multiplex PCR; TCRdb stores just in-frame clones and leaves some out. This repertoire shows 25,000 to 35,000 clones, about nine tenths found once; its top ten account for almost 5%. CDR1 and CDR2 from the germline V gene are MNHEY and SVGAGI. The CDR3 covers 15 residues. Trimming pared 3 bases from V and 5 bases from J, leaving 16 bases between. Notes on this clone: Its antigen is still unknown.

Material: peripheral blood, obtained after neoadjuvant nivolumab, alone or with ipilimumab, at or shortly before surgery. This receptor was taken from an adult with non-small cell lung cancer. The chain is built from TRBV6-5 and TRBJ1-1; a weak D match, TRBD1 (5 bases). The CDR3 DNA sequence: TGTGCCAGCAGTTATCGGCGGCAGGGTGATACTGAAGCTTTCTTT. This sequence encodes CASSYRRQGDTEAFF.